This T cell receptor beta chain was observed in a study of Tregs in tolerant kidney transplant recipients. This clone came up once. Generated by immunoSEQ multiplex PCR, the TCRdb table keeps only in-frame clones and is missing some. Seen here are about 240,000 clones, 80% to 85% observed once, and the top ten hold less than 0.75%. The CDR3 loop spans 16 amino acids. Trimming took off 5 bases at V and 4 bases at J, with 18 bases between the two ends. Germline V gene sequence: CDR1 PRHDT, CDR2 FYEKMQ (reference sequence). V usage is TRBV13 and J usage is TRBJ2-1; maybe TRBD2 (6 bases). The source material was CD4+ T cells from blood. The clonotype was recovered from a human donor in good health. DNA of the CDR3: TGTGCCAGCAGCCCCCTAGCGAGTGGATATTACAATGAGCAGTTCTTC. Encoded protein: CASSPLASGYYNEQFF.